The sequence of this T cell receptor beta chain was determined in a study of cytomegalovirus exposure and HLA in healthy donors. General study results and limits: The listing of roughly 160 TCR beta chains classed them as cytomegalovirus-associated. Under in vitro conditions, three CMV-associated chains were confirmed as specific for CMV antigens.

The CDR3 runs to 15 residues. V lost 6 bases and J lost 1, with 10 bases in between. Germline CDR1 is MNHEY and CDR2 is SMNVEV (reference sequence). As for this clone: Antigen unknown.

Primers: 60 Vbeta forward and 13 Jbeta reverse. The table came from immunoSEQ multiplex PCR; TCRdb's copy has only in-frame clones and leaves some out. The table lists roughly 200,000 clones, around nine tenths of them singletons. The TCR originated in a woman aged 30 to 39 in good health and CMV-seronegative. What was sequenced was PBMCs. The chain couples TRBV27 to TRBJ1-6; D not resolved. CDR3 in amino acids: CASSPTVSYNSPLHF. The CDR3 region has the DNA TGTGCCAGCAGCCCTACAGTATCCTATAATTCACCCCTCCACTTT.